Listed below are T cell receptor beta chains from one sample, sequenced in a study of shared clonotypes between healthy human individuals. Sequencing was performed with immunoSEQ multiplex PCR; in TCRdb, only in-frame clones are kept and a portion is missing. The data contain around 700,000 clones, about 74% of them singletons. The material sequenced was memory CD4+ T cells sorted from blood. Every receptor here comes from a woman in her 30s in good health. Both conserved end residues are part of each CDR3. A D gene is named only where the DNA matches it firmly. Not all rows give a size; the values are once, few, many and, for expanded clones, a class.

len: 13; d_gene: -; abundance: -; v_gene: TRBV28; j_gene: TRBJ1-2; CDR3nt: TGTGCCAGCAGTGGAGCTGGACAGTATGGCTACACCTTC; CDR3aa: CASSGAGQYGYTF
len: 13; d_gene: TRBD1; abundance: -; v_gene: TRBV27; j_gene: TRBJ1-2; CDR3nt: TGTGCCAGCAGTAAGGACAGGGTGAAAGGCTACACCTTC; CDR3aa: CASSKDRVKGYTF
len: 14; d_gene: TRBD1; abundance: -; v_gene: TRBV5-1; j_gene: TRBJ2-7; CDR3nt: TGCGCCAGCAGCTGGGACAGCCAAACCTACGAGCAGTACTTC; CDR3aa: CASSWDSQTYEQYF
len: 15; d_gene: -; abundance: -; v_gene: TRBV10-3; j_gene: TRBJ2-1; CDR3nt: TGTGCCATCAGTGGCCCTGAGAGCTCCTACAATGAGCAGTTCTTC; CDR3aa: CAISGPESSYNEQFF
len: 15; d_gene: TRBD2; abundance: -; v_gene: TRBV18; j_gene: TRBJ2-7; CDR3nt: TGTGCCAGCTCACCACCCTTAGCGGGACGGGACGAGCAGTACTTC; CDR3aa: CASSPPLAGRDEQYF
len: 16; d_gene: -; abundance: -; v_gene: TRBV6-1; j_gene: TRBJ1-4; CDR3nt: TGTGCCAGCAGTGGAGGGACTCGGAGCATTAATGAAAAACTGTTTTTT; CDR3aa: CASSGGTRSINEKLFF
len: 14; d_gene: TRBD2; abundance: -; v_gene: TRBV27; j_gene: TRBJ2-1; CDR3nt: TGTGCCAGCAGTTATAGCGGGAGGGGCGATGAGCAGTTCTTC; CDR3aa: CASSYSGRGDEQFF
len: 13; d_gene: -; abundance: -; v_gene: TRBV7-7; j_gene: TRBJ2-5; CDR3nt: TGTGCCAGCAGCTCAAGGAGGAAAGAGACCCAGTACTTC; CDR3aa: CASSSRRKETQYF
len: 14; d_gene: -; abundance: few; v_gene: TRBV7-9; j_gene: TRBJ1-4; CDR3nt: TGTGCCAGCAGCCCTCGGGGGGATGAGGAAAAACTGTTTTTT; CDR3aa: CASSPRGDEEKLFF
len: 12; d_gene: -; abundance: -; v_gene: TRBV29-1; j_gene: TRBJ1-2; CDR3nt: TGCAGCGTTGCACTCTCTAACTATGGCTACACCTTC; CDR3aa: CSVALSNYGYTF
len: 15; d_gene: TRBD1; abundance: -; v_gene: TRBV10-3; j_gene: TRBJ2-7; CDR3nt: TGTGCCATCAGTGGAGGGGGGACAGGGAGTTACGAGCAGTACTTC; CDR3aa: CAISGGGTGSYEQYF
len: 14; d_gene: -; abundance: -; v_gene: TRBV6-5; j_gene: TRBJ1-4; CDR3nt: TGTGCCAGCAGACAGGGTGGGGTGGGGGAAAAACTGTTTTTT; CDR3aa: CASRQGGVGEKLFF
len: 15; d_gene: -; abundance: -; v_gene: TRBV30; j_gene: TRBJ2-6; CDR3nt: TGTGCCTGGAGGCTGGCGGGCGCTGGGGCCAACGTCCTGACTTTC; CDR3aa: CAWRLAGAGANVLTF
len: 11; d_gene: -; abundance: once; v_gene: TRBV11-2; j_gene: TRBJ1-2; CDR3nt: TGTGCCAGCAGCATGTTTGATGGCTACACCTTC; CDR3aa: CASSMFDGYTF
len: 14; d_gene: TRBD1; abundance: -; v_gene: TRBV5-5; j_gene: TRBJ1-2; CDR3nt: TGTGCCAGCAGCTCCGGGACAGGGGGGTATGGCTACACCTTC; CDR3aa: CASSSGTGGYGYTF
len: 16; d_gene: TRBD2; abundance: -; v_gene: TRBV5-1; j_gene: TRBJ2-7; CDR3nt: TGCGCCAGCAGCTTGGGGGGTAGCGGGAGGAACTACGAGCAGTACTTC; CDR3aa: CASSLGGSGRNYEQYF
len: 13; d_gene: -; abundance: few; v_gene: TRBV7-2; j_gene: TRBJ1-1; CDR3nt: TGTGCCAGCAGCCGGGGCTGGAACACTGAAGCTTTCTTT; CDR3aa: CASSRGWNTEAFF
len: 14; d_gene: TRBD2; abundance: -; v_gene: TRBV7-3; j_gene: TRBJ2-2; CDR3nt: TGTGCCAGCAGCGCGGGGACTAGCTCCGGGGAGCTGTTTTTT; CDR3aa: CASSAGTSSGELFF
len: 15; d_gene: -; abundance: -; v_gene: TRBV4-1; j_gene: TRBJ2-1; CDR3nt: TGCGCCAGCAGCCAAGATGGGACATCCTACAATGAGCAGTTCTTC; CDR3aa: CASSQDGTSYNEQFF
len: 15; d_gene: -; abundance: -; v_gene: TRBV18; j_gene: TRBJ2-7; CDR3nt: TGTGCCAGCTCACGGCTCGTGGGGGTGGGTTACGAGCAGTACTTC; CDR3aa: CASSRLVGVGYEQYF